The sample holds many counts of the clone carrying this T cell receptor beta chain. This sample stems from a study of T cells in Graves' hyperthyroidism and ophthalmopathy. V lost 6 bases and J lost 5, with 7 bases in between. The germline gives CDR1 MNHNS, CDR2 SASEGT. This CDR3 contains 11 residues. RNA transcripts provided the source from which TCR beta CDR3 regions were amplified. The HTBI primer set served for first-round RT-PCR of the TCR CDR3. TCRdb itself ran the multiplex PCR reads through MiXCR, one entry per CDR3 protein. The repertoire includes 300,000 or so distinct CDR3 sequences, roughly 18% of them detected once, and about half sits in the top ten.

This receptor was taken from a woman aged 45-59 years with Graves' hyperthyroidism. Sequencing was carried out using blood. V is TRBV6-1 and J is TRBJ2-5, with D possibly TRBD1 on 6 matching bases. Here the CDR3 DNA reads TGTGCCAGCAGCGACAGGGAGACCCAGTACTTC. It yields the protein CASSDRETQYF.